This is a list of T cell receptor beta chains from one sample in a study of blood T cell repertoires in COVID-19. Clones were sequenced by immunoSEQ multiplex PCR, and TCRdb holds only the in-frame ones, with some missing. The table lists around 230,000 clones, about four fifths of them singletons. Sequencing was done on a sample of peripheral blood. Every receptor here comes from a woman older than 75 with acute or convalescent COVID-19. The CDR3 runs from the conserved cysteine through the conserved F or W. The D gene is left open where the match is weak. Clone sizes are given selectively: once, few, many, or a class where the clone is expanded.

v_gene: TRBV5-1
d_gene: NA
abundance: NA
j_gene: TRBJ1-2
CDR3aa: CASSATLLANYGYTF
CDR3nt: TGCGCCAGCAGCGCGACTTTATTGGCTAACTATGGCTACACCTTC

v_gene: TRBV5-6
d_gene: NA
abundance: NA
j_gene: TRBJ2-7
CDR3aa: CASSRRELGLSKLPYEQYF
CDR3nt: TGTGCCAGCAGCCGTCGGGAGCTAGGCTTATCGAAATTACCATACGAGCAGTACTTC

v_gene: TRBV30
d_gene: TRBD1
abundance: NA
j_gene: TRBJ1-4
CDR3aa: CAWSLDRGKEDEKLFF
CDR3nt: TGTGCCTGGAGTTTGGACAGGGGAAAGGAAGATGAAAAACTGTTTTTT

v_gene: TRBV18
d_gene: NA
abundance: NA
j_gene: TRBJ2-2
CDR3aa: CASSPPRNTGELFF
CDR3nt: TGTGCCAGCTCACCTCCCAGGAACACCGGGGAGCTGTTTTTT

v_gene: TRBV4-1
d_gene: TRBD1
abundance: NA
j_gene: TRBJ2-4
CDR3aa: CASSPGQGARENIQYF
CDR3nt: TGCGCCAGCAGCCCGGGACAGGGGGCACGGGAAAACATTCAGTACTTC

v_gene: TRBV10-1
d_gene: TRBD1
abundance: NA
j_gene: TRBJ1-1
CDR3aa: CASSDPRGVNTEAFF
CDR3nt: TGCGCCAGCAGTGACCCCAGGGGGGTGAACACTGAAGCTTTCTTT

v_gene: TRBV5-8
d_gene: NA
abundance: once
j_gene: TRBJ2-7
CDR3aa: CASSLGWLSEQYF
CDR3nt: TGTGCCAGCTCTCTCGGGTGGCTCTCCGAGCAGTACTTC

v_gene: TRBV14
d_gene: NA
abundance: NA
j_gene: TRBJ1-1
CDR3aa: CASSQEKRTEAFF
CDR3nt: TGTGCCAGCAGCCAAGAAAAACGGACTGAAGCTTTCTTT

v_gene: TRBV6-2/TRBV6-3
d_gene: TRBD1
abundance: NA
j_gene: TRBJ1-5
CDR3aa: CASSYGQGAVLVPQPQHF
CDR3nt: TGTGCCAGCAGTTATGGACAGGGGGCGGTTCTGGTCCCTCAGCCCCAGCATTTT

v_gene: TRBV28
d_gene: NA
abundance: NA
j_gene: TRBJ1-2
CDR3aa: CASSWVGRDGYTF
CDR3nt: TGTGCCAGCAGTTGGGTCGGGAGGGATGGCTACACCTTC

v_gene: TRBV5-4
d_gene: NA
abundance: NA
j_gene: TRBJ1-2
CDR3aa: CASSSGGVTGYGYTF
CDR3nt: TGTGCCAGCAGCTCGGGGGGGGTTACGGGCTATGGCTACACCTTC

v_gene: TRBV10-1
d_gene: NA
abundance: NA
j_gene: TRBJ2-3
CDR3aa: CASSPGGAGGADTQYF
CDR3nt: TGCGCCAGCAGTCCAGGGGGGGCAGGGGGCGCAGATACGCAGTATTTT

v_gene: TRBV9
d_gene: TRBD2
abundance: NA
j_gene: TRBJ2-7
CDR3aa: CASSVASGGTYEQYF
CDR3nt: TGTGCCAGCAGCGTAGCTAGCGGGGGGACCTACGAGCAGTACTTC